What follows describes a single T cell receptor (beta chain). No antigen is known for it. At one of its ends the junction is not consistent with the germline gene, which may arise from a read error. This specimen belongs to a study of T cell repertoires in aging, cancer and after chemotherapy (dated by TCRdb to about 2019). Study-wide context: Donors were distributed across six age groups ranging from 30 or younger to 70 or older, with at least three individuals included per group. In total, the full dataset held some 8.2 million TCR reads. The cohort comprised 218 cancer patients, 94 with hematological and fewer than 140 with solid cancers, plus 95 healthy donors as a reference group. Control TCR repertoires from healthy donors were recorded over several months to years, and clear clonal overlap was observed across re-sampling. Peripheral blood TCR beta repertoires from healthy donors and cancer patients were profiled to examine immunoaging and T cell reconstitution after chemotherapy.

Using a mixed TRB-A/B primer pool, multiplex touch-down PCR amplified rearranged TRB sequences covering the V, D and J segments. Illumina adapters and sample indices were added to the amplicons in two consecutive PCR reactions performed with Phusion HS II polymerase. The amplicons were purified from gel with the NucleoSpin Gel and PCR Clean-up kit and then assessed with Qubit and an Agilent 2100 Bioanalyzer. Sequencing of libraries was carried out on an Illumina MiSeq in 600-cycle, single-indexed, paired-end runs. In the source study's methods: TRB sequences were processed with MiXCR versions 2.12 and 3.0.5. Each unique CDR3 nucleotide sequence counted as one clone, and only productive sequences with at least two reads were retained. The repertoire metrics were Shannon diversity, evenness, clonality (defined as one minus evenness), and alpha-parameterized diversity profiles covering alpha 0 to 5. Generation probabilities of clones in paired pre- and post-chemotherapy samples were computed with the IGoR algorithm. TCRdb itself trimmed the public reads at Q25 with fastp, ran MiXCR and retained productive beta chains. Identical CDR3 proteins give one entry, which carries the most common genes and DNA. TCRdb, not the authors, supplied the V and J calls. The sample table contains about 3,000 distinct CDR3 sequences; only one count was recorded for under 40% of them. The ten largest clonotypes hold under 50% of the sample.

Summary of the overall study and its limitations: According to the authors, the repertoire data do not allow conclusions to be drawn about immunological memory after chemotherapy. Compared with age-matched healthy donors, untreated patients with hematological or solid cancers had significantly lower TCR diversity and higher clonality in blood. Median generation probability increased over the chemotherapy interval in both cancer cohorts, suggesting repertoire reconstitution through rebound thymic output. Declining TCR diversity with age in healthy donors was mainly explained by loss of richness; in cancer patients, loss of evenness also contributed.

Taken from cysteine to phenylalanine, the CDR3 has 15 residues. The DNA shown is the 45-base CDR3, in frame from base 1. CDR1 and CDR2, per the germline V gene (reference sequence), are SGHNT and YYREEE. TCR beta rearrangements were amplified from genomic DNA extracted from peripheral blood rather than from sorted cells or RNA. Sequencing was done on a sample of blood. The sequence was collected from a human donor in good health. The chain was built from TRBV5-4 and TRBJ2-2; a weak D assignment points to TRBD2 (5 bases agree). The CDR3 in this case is CASSLEAVNTGELFF. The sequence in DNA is TGTGCCAGCAGTTTGGAGGCAGTGAACACCGGGGAGCTGTTTTTT.